Following are 30 T cell receptor beta chains from one sample sequenced in a study of shared clonotypes between healthy human individuals. The assay was immunoSEQ multiplex PCR, and TCRdb's table has in-frame clones only and misses some. The sample consists of about 770,000 clones, approximately 72% of them appearing once. The specimen sequenced was memory CD4+ T cells sorted from blood. Stated subset: CD45RA-negative fraction. Receptors originate from a woman under 40 in good health.

The V and J genes are TRBV27 and TRBJ2-1; 7 bases agree with TRBD2. The CDR3 has 14 residues. V shed 4 bases, J shed 5 bases, and the junction held 5 bases outside the gene matches. CDR1 is MNHEY and CDR2 is SMNVEV in the germline V gene (reference sequence). The CDR3 sequence: CASSSAGVNNEQFF. In nucleotides, the CDR3 is TGTGCCAGCAGTTCGGCGGGGGTTAACAATGAGCAGTTCTTC.

This clone was seen ten or more times. The CDR3 here is CASSGPGTGGGTTQYF. As DNA, the CDR3 is TGTGCCAGCAGTGGTCCCGGGACAGGGGGAGGGACTACGCAGTATTTT. The V gene is TRBV6-1, the J gene TRBJ2-3, with 11 bases fitting TRBD1. Germline V gene sequence: CDR1 MNHNS, CDR2 SASEGT. The V segment lost 4 bases and the J segment 8 bases; nucleotides outside the gene matches: 11. The CDR3 covers 16 residues.

The genes are TRBV7-8 and TRBJ2-7; 7 positions match TRBD2. CDR1 SGHVS and CDR2 FQNEAQ come from the germline V gene. The CDR3 is 15 amino acids. The V segment lost 5 bases and the J segment 4 bases; nucleotides outside the gene matches: 11. The CDR3 region has the DNA TGTGCCAGCAGCGAACAGGCGGGAGTAGGGTACGAGCAGTACTTC. It yields the protein CASSEQAGVGYEQYF.

The chain is built from TRBV19 and TRBJ2-2; D is unresolved. This CDR3 contains 13 residues. V lost 7 bases, J lost 6 bases, and 12 bases lay in between. Germline V gene lookup returns CDR1 LNHDA and CDR2 SQIVND (reference sequence). CDR3 loop: CASIGLPAGELFF. As DNA, the CDR3 is TGTGCCAGTATCGGGCTTCCAGCCGGGGAGCTGTTTTTT.

This chain uses TRBV4-2 with TRBJ2-7; D gene uncertain. V lost 4 bases, J lost 7 bases, and 8 bases lay in between. CDR3 length: 11 amino acids. Germline CDR1 is LGHNA and CDR2 is YNFKEQ. CDR3 nucleotides: TGTGCCAGCAGCCTTACGTGGGAGCAGTACTTC. Amino acids: CASSLTWEQYF.

The chain joins TRBV4-1 to TRBJ1-2; D gene unclear. Trimming removed 4 bases at V and 2 bases at J, with 14 bases between. Germline loops: CDR1 MGHRA, CDR2 YSYEKL. The CDR3 covers 15 residues. CDR3 amino acids: CASSPFKAENYGYTF. The CDR3 DNA reads TGCGCCAGCAGCCCATTTAAGGCGGAAAACTATGGCTACACCTTC.

In this sample, this clone turned up a few times. The same CDR3 is also encoded by other DNA sequences in this sample. This chain links TRBV18 with TRBJ2-2, with D hard to call. Germline V lookup: CDR1 KGHSH, CDR2 LQKENI. CDR3 size: 12 residues. V lost 5 bases to trimming and J lost 0 bases, with 1 base between them. The CDR3 region is CASSSNTGELFF. The CDR3, as DNA: TGTGCCAGCTCATCGAACACCGGGGAGCTGTTTTTT.

V gene TRBV5-1 combines with J gene TRBJ2-7; 11 nucleotides line up with TRBD2. CDR3 length: 17 residues. Germline trimming cut 4 bases from V and 7 bases from J; bases unmatched to any gene: 16. From germline, CDR1 is SGHRS and CDR2 YFSETQ. CDR3 DNA: TGCGCCAGCAGCCTGGGGCGTACTAGCGGGAGATCGGGTGAGCAGTACTTC. Translated, it gives CASSLGRTSGRSGEQYF.

There are a few counts of this clone. The CDR3 loop reads CASSHISGRGSYEQYF. The CDR3 nucleotides are TGTGCCAGCAGCCACATCTCCGGTCGAGGCTCCTACGAGCAGTACTTC. The chain recombines TRBV7-9 with TRBJ2-7; D is ambiguous. Trimming shortened V by 5 bases and J by 0 bases, and 17 bases separated the two germline ends. The CDR3 runs 16 residues. Per germline, CDR1 SEHNR and CDR2 FQNEAQ (reference sequence).

This clone was counted many times. The chain joins TRBV5-1 to TRBJ2-3; D remains ambiguous. The CDR3 runs 16 residues. Trimming cost V 5 bases and J 1 base, with 17 bases left between them. Germline V lookup: CDR1 SGHRS, CDR2 YFSETQ. CDR3 sequence reads: CASSYGAERRTDTQYF. CDR3 coding DNA: TGCGCCAGCAGTTATGGCGCGGAACGACGCACAGATACGCAGTATTTT. The variable domain in full, with the rest retrieved from reference TRBV5-1 and TRBJ2-3, is KAGVTQTPRYLIKTRGQQVTLSCSPISGHRSVSWYQQTPGQGLQFLFEYFSETQRNKGNFPGRFSGRQFSNSRSEMNVSTLELGDSALYLCASSYGAERRTDTQYFGPGTRLTVL.

The rearrangement uses TRBV30 and TRBJ1-4, with TRBD1 matching 12 bases. The CDR3 totals 14 residues. In germline, CDR1 is GTSNPN, CDR2 SVGIG (reference sequence). V lost 4 bases to trimming and J lost 7 bases; unmatched junction nucleotides: 4. As DNA, the CDR3 is TGTGCCTGGACCCCGGGACAGGGGGCTGAAAAACTGTTTTTT. Translating gives CAWTPGQGAEKLFF. Supplemented by reference TRBV30 and TRBJ1-4, the full variable domain reads SQTIHQWPATLVQPVGSPLSLECTVEGTSNPNLYWYRQAAGRGLQLLFYSVGIGQISSEVPQNLSASRPQDRQFILSSKKLLLSDSGFYLCAWTPGQGAEKLFFGSGTQLSVL.

This clone was seen a handful of times. CDR3 region: CASSLRYWTSGLNEQFF. CDR3 DNA: TGTGCCAGCAGCTTAAGGTATTGGACTAGCGGTCTCAATGAGCAGTTCTTC. The chain combines TRBV7-2 with TRBJ2-1; 10 bases fit TRBD2. CDR1 and CDR2 (germline): SGHTA, FQGNSA. The CDR3 has 17 amino acids. The trim removed 2 bases at V and 6 bases at J, leaving 10 bases unmatched.

The genes are TRBV6-5 and TRBJ2-4, with 10 bases fitting TRBD2. V trimming: 8 bases; J trimming: 10 bases; junction bases outside the gene matches: 14. This CDR3 spans 15 amino acids. Looked up from germline, CDR1 is MNHEY and CDR2 is SVGAGI. Here the CDR3 reads CASAPTSGSRGIQYF. CDR3 DNA sequence: TGTGCCAGCGCCCCGACTAGCGGGTCGCGTGGGATTCAGTACTTC.

This chain links TRBV7-8 with TRBJ2-7, with TRBD1 identical over 11 bases. This CDR3 contains 16 residues. Germline assignment: CDR1 SGHVS and CDR2 FQNEAQ. V shed 5 bases, J shed 3 bases, and the junction held 9 bases outside the gene matches. The CDR3 DNA follows: TGTGCCAGCAGCGCGCTATCCGGGACAGGGGGCTACGAGCAGTACTTC. Its protein is CASSALSGTGGYEQYF. The full variable domain, completed using reference TRBV7-8 and TRBJ2-7, is GAGVSQSPRYKVAKRGQDVALRCDPISGHVSLFWYQQALGQGPEFLTYFQNEAQLDKSGLPSDRFFAERPEGSVSTLKIQRTQQEDSAVYLCASSALSGTGGYEQYFGPGTRLTVT.

This clone was detected ten times or more. The chain employs TRBV28 and TRBJ2-5; 9 positions agree with TRBD1. V lost 8 bases, J lost 5 bases, and 12 bases stayed unmatched. Looked up from germline, CDR1 is MDHEN and CDR2 is SYDVKM. The CDR3 sequence is 15 residues long. The CDR3 loop is CASATTGGPMETQYF. The CDR3 region has the DNA TGTGCCAGCGCCACCACAGGGGGCCCGATGGAGACCCAGTACTTC. The variable domain in full, with the rest retrieved from reference TRBV28 and TRBJ2-5, is DVKVTQSSRYLVKRTGEKVFLECVQDMDHENMFWYRQDPGLGLRLIYFSYDVKMKEKGDIPEGYSVSREKKERFSLILESASTNQTSMYLCASATTGGPMETQYFGPGTRLLVL.

The chain employs TRBV19 and TRBJ1-1; TRBD1 matches at 7 bases. CDR1 is LNHDA, CDR2 SQIVND, per germline (reference sequence). Trimming removed 5 bases from V and 7 bases from J; junction bases left unmatched: 1. CDR3 length: 11 residues. CDR3: CASSQGGEAFF. DNA for the CDR3: TGTGCCAGTAGTCAGGGGGGTGAAGCTTTCTTT.

This rearrangement joins TRBV7-9 to TRBJ2-3; D may be TRBD1 or TRBD2 (5 bases each). Trimming removed 5 bases from V and 2 bases from J, with 20 bases in between. Germline V gene sequence: CDR1 SEHNR, CDR2 FQNEAQ (reference sequence). The CDR3 consists of 17 residues. Here the CDR3 reads CASSPTPTGLVTDTQYF. In nucleotides, the CDR3 is TGTGCCAGCAGCCCCACCCCGACGGGGCTAGTCACAGATACGCAGTATTTT.

The chain has TRBV25-1 and TRBJ1-4; 8 bases fit TRBD1. This CDR3 has 14 amino acids. The germline gives CDR1 MGHDK, CDR2 SYGVNS. J was trimmed by 8 bases and V by 2 bases; bases with no gene match: 4. The DNA of the CDR3 is TGTGCCAGCAGTGAACAGGGGGCGGGGGAAAAACTGTTTTTT. It specifies CASSEQGAGEKLFF.

This chain's CDR3 is CASSLGFISRGTDTQYF. CDR3 in DNA: TGTGCCAGCAGCTTGGGATTTATATCGCGGGGTACAGATACGCAGTATTTT. The rearrangement joins TRBV5-4 to TRBJ2-3; maybe TRBD2 (6 bases). The CDR3 is 17 residues long. Trimming stripped 0 bases from V and 3 bases from J, with 17 bases between. Germline V gene data show CDR1 as SGHNT and CDR2 as YYREEE (reference sequence).

Comment on this clone: Other DNA sequences within the sample encode an identical CDR3. The rearrangement joins TRBV27 to TRBJ1-1, with D perhaps TRBD1 (5 bases). The CDR3 spans 14 residues. The V and J ends lost 0 bases and 3 bases respectively, with 8 bases between them. In germline, CDR1 is MNHEY, CDR2 SMNVEV (reference sequence). This CDR3 reads CASSLSGAHTEAFF. In nucleotides, the CDR3 is TGTGCCAGCAGTTTATCAGGGGCACACACTGAAGCTTTCTTT.

This clone has more than one count but fewer than ten. V is TRBV7-2 and J is TRBJ1-2; no reliable D call. CDR3 length: 15 residues. V lost 5 bases to trimming and J lost 4 bases, with 17 bases between them. The germline gives CDR1 SGHTA, CDR2 FQGNSA. Written as DNA, the CDR3 is TGTGCCAGCAGCCCCAAGGCCGGGGAGGGCTATGGCTACACCTTC. This sequence encodes CASSPKAGEGYGYTF.

The rearrangement joins TRBV5-4 to TRBJ1-3; no definite D call. Deletions cut 4 bases from V and 8 bases from J, with 13 bases between. CDR3 length: 13 amino acids. Per germline, CDR1 SGHNT and CDR2 YYREEE (reference sequence). The CDR3 sequence: CASSQNSGDTIYF. For the CDR3, the DNA is TGTGCCAGCAGCCAGAATTCTGGGGACACCATATATTTT.

V usage is TRBV7-9 and J usage is TRBJ1-4; TRBD1 might be the D (6 bases). The CDR3 totals 14 residues. From germline, CDR1 is SEHNR and CDR2 FQNEAQ (reference sequence). V was pared by 2 bases and J by 5 bases, with 9 bases between. Here the CDR3 reads CASSLRGANEKLFF. For the CDR3, the DNA is TGTGCCAGCAGCTTACGGGGGGCGAATGAAAAACTGTTTTTT.

This clone appeared once. The V call is TRBV28, the J call TRBJ1-5; D remains unclear. The V gene's germline CDR1 is MDHEN and CDR2 SYDVKM. V was shortened by 2 bases and J by 1 base, with 6 bases between the two germline ends. CDR3 length: 14 amino acids. The CDR3 DNA reads as TGTGCCAGCAGTTTACCCCAGAGCAATCAGCCCCAGCATTTT. Residues: CASSLPQSNQPQHF.

The J gene is TRBJ1-2, the V gene TRBV19; 7 bases line up with TRBD1. This CDR3 is 16 amino acids long. The trim removed 5 bases at V and 8 bases at J, leaving 17 bases unmatched. Germline assignment: CDR1 LNHDA and CDR2 SQIVND (reference sequence). CDR3 in amino acids: CASSASLTGLGSGYTF. The CDR3 nucleotides are TGTGCCAGTAGTGCCAGTCTGACAGGGTTGGGAAGCGGCTACACCTTC.

This clone was observed a few times. The same CDR3 also results from other DNA sequences found in this sample. The chain has TRBV29-1 and TRBJ2-3, with D possibly TRBD1 on 5 matching bases. The CDR3 covers 12 residues. The germline V gene encodes CDR1 SQVTM and CDR2 ANQGSEA. The V gene lost 7 bases and the J gene lost 1 base, with 9 bases spanning the gap. The CDR3 region is CSADRGTDTQYF. CDR3 sequence (DNA): TGCAGCGCTGACAGAGGCACAGATACGCAGTATTTT.

This chain links TRBV7-9 with TRBJ2-5, with TRBD2 matching over 8 bases. Germline V gene lookup returns CDR1 SEHNR and CDR2 FQNEAQ (reference sequence). The CDR3 totals 16 residues. V gave up 5 bases and J gave up 1 base; unmatched junction bases: 9. Written as DNA, the CDR3 is TGTGCCAGCAGCGGTCATAGCGGGGCCGTCCAAGAGACCCAGTACTTC. Translating gives CASSGHSGAVQETQYF.

The chain has TRBV18 and TRBJ2-7; D might be TRBD2 (6 bases). Looked up from germline, CDR1 is KGHSH and CDR2 is LQKENI. V was cut by 3 bases and J by 6 bases, with 12 bases left in between. The CDR3 extends over 13 amino acids. In DNA form, the CDR3 reads TGTGCCAGCTCACCCGACGCGGGAACCGAGCAGTACTTC. It is translated as CASSPDAGTEQYF.

The chain uses TRBV19 and TRBJ1-5, with D tentatively TRBD1 (5 bases). The CDR3 totals 13 residues. Germline V gene sequence: CDR1 LNHDA, CDR2 SQIVND (reference sequence). Trimming took 9 bases from V and 7 from J, leaving 16 bases between them. The CDR3 spells CASGFVGRQPQHF. CDR3 nucleotide sequence: TGTGCCAGCGGTTTCGTGGGGCGGCAGCCCCAGCATTTT.

The rearrangement links TRBV18 to TRBJ2-1; possible D gene TRBD2, 5 bases. The length of the CDR3 is 15 residues. Germline assignment: CDR1 KGHSH and CDR2 LQKENI. Trimming removed 4 bases from V and 0 bases from J, with 10 bases in between. The CDR3 DNA sequence: TGTGCCAGCTCACTCGGGGTAGGCTCCTACAATGAGCAGTTCTTC. Translated, it gives CASSLGVGSYNEQFF.